Described below is a single T cell receptor (beta chain) sequence and its context. The antigen is undetermined. This CDR3 has 13 amino acids. Germline CDR1 and CDR2: MDHEN and SYDVKM. Unmatched junction bases numbered 2, after V lost 4 bases and J lost 3 bases. This sample was included in a study of cytomegalovirus exposure and HLA in healthy donors. Study-wide results and limits: There were under 200 TCR beta chains listed as cytomegalovirus-associated. Immune exposure data for these donors was limited to CMV serostatus. Highest at DRB1 and lowest at HLA-C, TCR association rates differed among HLA loci in a later analysis.

PCR involved 60 Vbeta and 13 Jbeta primers. The data were produced by immunoSEQ multiplex PCR, yet TCRdb's version contains in-frame clones alone and is incomplete. Of around 33,000 clones listed, 65% to 85% were seen once; the top ten hold 8% to 9%. Material for sequencing was PBMCs. The chain carries TRBV28 and TRBJ2-5, with 7 bases matching TRBD1. The source of this sequence is a woman aged 30 to 39 in good health and CMV-seropositive. CDR3 nucleotide sequence: TGTGCCAGCAGTTCCGGGACAGAAGAGACCCAGTACTTC. Translating it yields CASSSGTEETQYF.